This TCR beta chain emerged from a study of T cell repertoires in cytomegalovirus infection. Study-level information: CMV epitopes, recently identified HLA-C-restricted and well-studied HLA-B-restricted, were used. Indicated by public TCR beta signatures were CMV infection and matching HLA type.

This clonotype was observed a handful of times. Its target is unknown. The CDR3 sequence is 15 residues long. The ends were cut back, 0 bases at V and 2 bases at J, with 11 bases in the middle. Germline CDR1 SGHAT, CDR2 FQNNGV. Each CDR3 protein is one row after TCRdb ran MiXCR on the reads. The data show 750,000 to 900,000 distinct CDR3 sequences, roughly 28% seen once. Overall study results and limits: Clonotype analysis showed dominance of the ex vivo response by HLA-C-restricted CMV-specific TCR beta clonotypes.

Specimen: cultured CD8+ T cells from PBMCs, collected from culture after CMV antigen stimulation. The chain employs TRBV11-2 and TRBJ2-7; D is perhaps TRBD2 (5 bases). This TCR derives from a human donor in good health (CMV status not recorded). Some clones in this sample may be carry-over from other donors' samples. CDR3 amino acids: CASSLDPSGTYEQYV. DNA of the CDR3: TGTGCCAGCAGCTTAGATCCGAGCGGAACCTACGAGCAGTACGTC.